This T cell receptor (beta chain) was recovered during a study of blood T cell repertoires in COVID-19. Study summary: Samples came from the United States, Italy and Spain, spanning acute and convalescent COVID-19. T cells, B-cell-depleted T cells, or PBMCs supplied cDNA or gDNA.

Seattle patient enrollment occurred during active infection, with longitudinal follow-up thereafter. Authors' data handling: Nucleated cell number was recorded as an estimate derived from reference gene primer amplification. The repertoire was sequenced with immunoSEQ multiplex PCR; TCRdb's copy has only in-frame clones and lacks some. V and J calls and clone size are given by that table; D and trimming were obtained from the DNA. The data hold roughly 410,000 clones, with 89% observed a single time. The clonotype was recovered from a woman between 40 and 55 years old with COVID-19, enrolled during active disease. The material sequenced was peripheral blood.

CDR3 amino acids: CASSLEAGASHNEQFF. For the CDR3, the DNA is TGTGCCAGCAGCTTAGAAGCGGGAGCATCGCACAATGAGCAGTTCTTC. The chain links TRBV11-3 to TRBJ2-1; 8 nucleotides match TRBD2. V shed 0 bases, J shed 5 bases, and the junction held 6 bases outside the gene matches. The germline V gene encodes CDR1 SGHNT and CDR2 YENEEA. The CDR3 sequence is 16 residues long.